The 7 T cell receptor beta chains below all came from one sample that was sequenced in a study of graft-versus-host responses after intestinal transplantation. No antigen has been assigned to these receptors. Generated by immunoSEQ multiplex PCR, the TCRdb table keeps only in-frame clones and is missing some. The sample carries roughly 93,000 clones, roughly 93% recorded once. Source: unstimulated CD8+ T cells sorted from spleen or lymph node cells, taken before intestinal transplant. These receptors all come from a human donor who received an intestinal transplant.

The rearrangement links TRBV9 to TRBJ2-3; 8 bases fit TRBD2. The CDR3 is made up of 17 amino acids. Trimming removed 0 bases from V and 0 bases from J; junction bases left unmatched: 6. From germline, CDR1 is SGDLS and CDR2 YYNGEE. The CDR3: CASSVEVGGRSTDTQYF. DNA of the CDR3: TGTGCCAGCAGCGTAGAGGTCGGCGGGAGGAGCACAGATACGCAGTATTTT.

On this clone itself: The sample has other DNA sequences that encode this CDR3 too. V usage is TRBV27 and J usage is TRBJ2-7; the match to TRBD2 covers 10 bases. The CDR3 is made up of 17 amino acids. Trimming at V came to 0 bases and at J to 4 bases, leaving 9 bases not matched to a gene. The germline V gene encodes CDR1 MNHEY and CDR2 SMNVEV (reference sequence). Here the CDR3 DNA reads TGTGCCAGCAGTTTATCGGGGAGCGGGAGGGCCTTGTACGAGCAGTACTTC. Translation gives CASSLSGSGRALYEQYF.

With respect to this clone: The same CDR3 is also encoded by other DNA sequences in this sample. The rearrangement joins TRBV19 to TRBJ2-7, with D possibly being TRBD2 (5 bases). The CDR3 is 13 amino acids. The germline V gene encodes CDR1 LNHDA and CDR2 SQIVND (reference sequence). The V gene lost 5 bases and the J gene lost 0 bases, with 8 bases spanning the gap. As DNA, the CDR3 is TGTGCCAGTAGTTCTGGGAGCTCCTACGAGCAGTACTTC. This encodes CASSSGSSYEQYF.

The CDR3 coding sequence is TGTGCCAGCAGTTTGCTGAGCTCCTATAATTCACCCCTCCACTTT. It is translated as CASSLLSSYNSPLHF. The chain carries TRBV27 and TRBJ1-6; D remains ambiguous. The CDR3 runs 15 residues. From germline, CDR1 is MNHEY and CDR2 SMNVEV (reference sequence). Trimming cost V 3 bases and J 0 bases, with 6 bases left between them.

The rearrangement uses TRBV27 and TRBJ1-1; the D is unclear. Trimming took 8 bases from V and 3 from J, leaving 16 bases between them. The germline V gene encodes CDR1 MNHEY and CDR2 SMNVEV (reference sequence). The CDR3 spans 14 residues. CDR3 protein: CASRLYSRDTEAFF. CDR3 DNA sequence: TGTGCCAGCCGCCTCTACTCGAGAGACACTGAAGCTTTCTTT.

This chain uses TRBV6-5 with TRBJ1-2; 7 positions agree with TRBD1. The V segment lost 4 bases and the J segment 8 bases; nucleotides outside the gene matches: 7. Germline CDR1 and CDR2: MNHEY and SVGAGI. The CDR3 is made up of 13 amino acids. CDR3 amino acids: CASSLQGPEGYTF. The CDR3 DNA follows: TGTGCCAGCAGTTTACAGGGGCCGGAAGGCTACACCTTC.

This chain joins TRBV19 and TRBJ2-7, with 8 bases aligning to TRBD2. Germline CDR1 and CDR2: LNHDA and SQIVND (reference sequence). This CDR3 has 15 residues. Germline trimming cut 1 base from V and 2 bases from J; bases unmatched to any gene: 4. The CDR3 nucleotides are TGTGCCAGTAGTATAGGGAGCGGGGGAACCTACGAGCAGTACTTC. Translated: CASSIGSGGTYEQYF.